This T cell receptor (beta chain) came from a study of monozygotic twins with inflammatory bowel disease. CDR1 and CDR2 from the germline V gene are MDHEN and SYDVKM. This CDR3 region has 13 residues. With respect to this clonotype: Its antigen is unidentified.

Study outcomes and limitations: Individual T cell subtypes were not distinguishable. Patient repertoires may have gained variability from differing immunosuppressive treatments. Evidence did not back any single strong signal or clonotype linked to IBD.

Each sample's cDNA came from eight separate reactions. No DNA is given; TCRdb re-called the 5' RACE reads and lists each CDR3 protein once. Here the sample table reports approximately 110,000 distinct CDR3 sequences. This chain joins TRBV28 and TRBJ1-4. Specimen: blood. The origin of this receptor is a human donor with ulcerative colitis or Crohn's disease, or a healthy co-twin of an affected twin (not recorded which). CDR3 protein: CASSSRFGEKLFF. The full variable domain, with the rest looked up from reference TRBV28 and TRBJ1-4, is DVKVTQSSRYLVKRTGEKVFLECVQDMDHENMFWYRQDPGLGLRLIYFSYDVKMKEKGDIPEGYSVSREKKERFSLILESASTNQTSMYLCASSSRFGEKLFFGSGTQLSVL.